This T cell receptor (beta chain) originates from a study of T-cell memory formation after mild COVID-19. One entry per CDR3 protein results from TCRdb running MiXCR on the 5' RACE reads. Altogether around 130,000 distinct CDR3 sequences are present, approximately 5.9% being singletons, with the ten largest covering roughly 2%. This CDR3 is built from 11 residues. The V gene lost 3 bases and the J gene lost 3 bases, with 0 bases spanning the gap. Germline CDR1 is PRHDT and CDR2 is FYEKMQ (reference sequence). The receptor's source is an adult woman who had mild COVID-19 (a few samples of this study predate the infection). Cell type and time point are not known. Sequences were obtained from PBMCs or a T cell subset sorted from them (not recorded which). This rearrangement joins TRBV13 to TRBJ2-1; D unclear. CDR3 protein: CASSFYNEQFF. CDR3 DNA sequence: TGTGCCAGCAGCTTCTACAATGAGCAGTTCTTC.